This T cell receptor beta chain comes out of a study of cytomegalovirus exposure and HLA in healthy donors. This table comes from immunoSEQ multiplex PCR, and its TCRdb copy is limited to in-frame clones, with some not included. This table holds 35,000 to 50,000 clones, 93% found once. This clone was found once. This receptor was identified in a young woman in good health and CMV-seronegative. Input material: PBMCs.

CDR3 DNA sequence: TGTGCCATCAGTGACCCGGGGAGGACTGCGAAAGAAAAACTGTTTTTT. This encodes CAISDPGRTAKEKLFF. This rearrangement joins TRBV10-3 to TRBJ1-4; D not resolved. CDR1 ENHRY and CDR2 SYGVKD come from the germline V gene. Trimming removed 3 bases at V and 8 bases at J, with 19 bases between. This CDR3 contains 16 residues.